Below, 15 T cell receptor beta chains from the same sample are listed, as sequenced in a study of radiotherapy plus CTLA-4 blockade in lung cancer. Some clones are missing from TCRdb's copy, which holds only in-frame ones; the method was immunoSEQ multiplex PCR. Of more than 40,000 clones listed, around 70% were seen once; the top ten hold around 23%. The sample in question was peripheral blood, obtained from a patient treated with radiotherapy plus ipilimumab. The origin of the receptors is a human donor with non-small cell lung cancer who had a partial response to radiotherapy plus ipilimumab.

V and J are TRBV6-1 and TRBJ2-1; perhaps TRBD2 as D (5 bases). The CDR3 spans 12 residues. Trimming left V 2 bases short and J 11 bases short, with 10 bases between. Germline V gives CDR1 MNHNS, CDR2 SASEGT. The CDR3 protein is CASSERAEKQFF. In nucleotides, the CDR3 is TGTGCCAGCAGTGAAAGAGCGGAAAAGCAGTTCTTC.

The chain employs TRBV11-2 and TRBJ2-5; TRBD1 might be the D (5 bases). The CDR3 contains 12 residues. Per germline, CDR1 SGHAT and CDR2 FQNNGV. Trimming took off 1 base at V and 10 bases at J, with 10 bases between the two ends. In DNA, the CDR3 is TGTGCCAGCAGCTTAGGGGGCGATAACCAGTACTTC. Translated: CASSLGGDNQYF.

The V call is TRBV10-3, the J call TRBJ2-7; 7 bases fit TRBD2. CDR1 ENHRY and CDR2 SYGVKD come from the germline V gene. The V segment lost 4 bases and the J segment 0 bases; nucleotides outside the gene matches: 6. The CDR3 runs to 15 residues. As DNA, the CDR3 is TGTGCCATCAGTGTAGGGGAGGGGTTCTCCTACGAGCAGTACTTC. This encodes CAISVGEGFSYEQYF.

The chain is built from TRBV25-1 and TRBJ2-1, with 8 bases identical to TRBD1. The germline gives CDR1 MGHDK, CDR2 SYGVNS. This CDR3 has 15 residues. Trimming took 4 bases from V and 8 from J; bases not matched to a gene: 10. The CDR3 DNA follows: TGTGCCAGCAGTGCCTTACAGGGGGAAAAGGATGAGCAGTTCTTC. Its protein product is CASSALQGEKDEQFF. The complete variable domain, with remaining parts taken from reference TRBV25-1 and TRBJ2-1, reads EADIYQTPRYLVIGTGKKITLECSQTMGHDKMYWYQQDPGMELHLIHYSYGVNSTEKGDLSSESTVSRIRTEHFPLTLESARPSHTSQYLCASSALQGEKDEQFFGPGTRLTVL.

This chain links TRBV5-6 with TRBJ2-7; possibly TRBD1 for D (7 bases). CDR1 and CDR2 (germline): SGHDT, YYEEEE. V gave up 5 bases and J gave up 3 bases, with 21 bases separating them. CDR3 size: 16 residues. The CDR3 DNA is TGTGCCAGCAGTCTCCTCGACAGGGCGGGAAACTACGAGCAGTACTTC. As protein: CASSLLDRAGNYEQYF.

This clone has more than one count but fewer than ten. The CDR3 bases are TGTGCCAGCAGCGGACCCGCTTCACAGGACTACTCTGGAAACACCATATATTTT. This gives the protein CASSGPASQDYSGNTIYF. V and J are TRBV2 and TRBJ1-3, with D perhaps matching TRBD1 (5 bases). The V end lost 6 bases, the J end lost 0 bases, and 21 bases lay between the germline ends. The CDR3 has 18 residues. Germline CDR1 is SNHLY and CDR2 is FYNNEI.

This chain connects TRBV5-1 to TRBJ1-1; 11 nucleotides align to TRBD1. The CDR3 is 15 amino acids. J lost 4 bases, V lost 4 bases, and 6 bases had no gene match. The V gene's germline CDR1 is SGHRS and CDR2 YFSETQ. CDR3 in amino acids: CASSPDRGRATEAFF. The CDR3, as DNA: TGCGCCAGCAGCCCGGACAGGGGGCGGGCCACTGAAGCTTTCTTT.

This clone was observed a handful of times. The chain uses TRBV19 and TRBJ1-3, with D possibly matching TRBD1 (5 bases). The CDR3 has 14 amino acids. Germline CDR1 is LNHDA and CDR2 is SQIVND (reference sequence). V was trimmed by 3 bases and J by 0 bases, leaving 6 bases between them. CDR3 loop: CASSIGASGNTIYF. The CDR3 DNA sequence: TGTGCCAGTAGTATTGGGGCCTCTGGAAACACCATATATTTT.

This clone has more than one count but fewer than ten. This sequence joins TRBV6-5 and TRBJ2-7, with D possibly TRBD1 on 6 matching bases. Between the trimmed V and J ends, which lost 10 bases and 0 bases, there was a span of 13 bases. There are 13 residues in the CDR3. In germline, CDR1 is MNHEY, CDR2 SVGAGI. The CDR3 nucleotides read TGTGCCACTTTGACAGGAAACTCCTACGAGCAGTACTTC. As protein: CATLTGNSYEQYF.

J is TRBJ2-1 and V is TRBV9; a weak D match, TRBD2 (6 bases). V dropped 0 bases and J dropped 10 bases, with 20 bases sitting between them. Looked up from germline, CDR1 is SGDLS and CDR2 is YYNGEE. The CDR3 sequence is 16 residues long. For the CDR3, the DNA is TGTGCCAGCAGCGTAGCTGGGGTAGCGGACCCGGGGGAGCAGTTCTTC. It is translated as CASSVAGVADPGEQFF.

The CDR3 here is CASSLAPGVQTEAFF. As DNA, the CDR3 is TGCGCCAGCAGCTTGGCCCCAGGGGTACAGACTGAAGCTTTCTTT. This chain connects TRBV5-1 to TRBJ1-1; D is possibly TRBD1 (6 bases). Germline V gene lookup returns CDR1 SGHRS and CDR2 YFSETQ. Trimming removed 0 bases at V and 5 bases at J, with 14 bases between. The CDR3 loop spans 15 amino acids.

The J gene is TRBJ2-7, the V gene TRBV6-5, with a tentative D call TRBD1 (6 bases). This CDR3 is 13 amino acids long. The ends were cut back, 7 bases at V and 0 bases at J, with 10 bases in the middle. The V gene's germline CDR1 is MNHEY and CDR2 SVGAGI. CDR3 sequence reads: CASTQGTSYEQYF. The CDR3 region has the DNA TGTGCCAGCACTCAGGGGACCTCCTACGAGCAGTACTTC.

This chain links TRBV2 with TRBJ2-5, with TRBD2 matching over 12 bases. CDR1 is SNHLY, CDR2 FYNNEI, per germline. The V segment lost 6 bases and the J segment 3 bases; nucleotides outside the gene matches: 5. The length of the CDR3 is 15 residues. The CDR3 here is CASRTLAGGKETQYF. Written as DNA, the CDR3 is TGTGCCAGCAGAACCCTAGCGGGAGGGAAAGAGACCCAGTACTTC.

This chain joins TRBV2 and TRBJ2-7, with 8 bases lining up with TRBD2. Germline CDR1 reads SNHLY; CDR2 reads FYNNEI. Trimming at V came to 6 bases and at J to 6 bases, leaving 7 bases not matched to a gene. There are 13 residues in the CDR3. CDR3 in DNA: TGTGCCAGCAGCTCCGGGGGGGGAATCGAGCAGTACTTC. It specifies CASSSGGGIEQYF.

This chain uses TRBV6-1 with TRBJ1-5, with a tentative D call TRBD1 (5 bases). V lost 6 bases to trimming and J lost 1 base, with 13 bases between them. This CDR3 is built from 15 residues. Germline V gene lookup returns CDR1 MNHNS and CDR2 SASEGT. CDR3 protein: CASSRSKGSNQPQHF. The CDR3 DNA reads TGTGCCAGCAGCCGGTCGAAGGGGAGCAATCAGCCCCAGCATTTT.